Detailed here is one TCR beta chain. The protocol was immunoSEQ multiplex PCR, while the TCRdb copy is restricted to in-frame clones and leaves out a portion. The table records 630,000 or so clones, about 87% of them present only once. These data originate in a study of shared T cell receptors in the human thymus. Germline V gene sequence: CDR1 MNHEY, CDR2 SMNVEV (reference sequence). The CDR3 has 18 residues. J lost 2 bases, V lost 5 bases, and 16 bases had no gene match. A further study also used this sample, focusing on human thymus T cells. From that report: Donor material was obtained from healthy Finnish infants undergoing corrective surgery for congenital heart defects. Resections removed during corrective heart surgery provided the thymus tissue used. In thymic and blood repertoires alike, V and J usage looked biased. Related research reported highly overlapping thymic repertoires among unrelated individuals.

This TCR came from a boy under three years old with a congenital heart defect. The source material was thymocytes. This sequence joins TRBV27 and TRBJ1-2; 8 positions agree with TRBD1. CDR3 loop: CASSNLRPQGVVNYGYTF. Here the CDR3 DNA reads TGTGCCAGCAGTAACCTGCGACCACAGGGGGTGGTAAACTATGGCTACACCTTC.